This TCR beta chain was profiled in a study of T cell clonotyping in hematopoietic cell transplantation. V was cut by 2 bases and J by 5 bases, with 10 bases left in between. Looked up from germline, CDR1 is SGDLS and CDR2 is YYNGEE. This CDR3 spans 14 amino acids. Generated by immunoSEQ multiplex PCR, the TCRdb table keeps only in-frame clones and is missing some. The table lists tens of thousands of clones, roughly 96% of them singletons. Sequenced material: peripheral blood mononuclear cells. The rearrangement joins TRBV9 to TRBJ1-4; the D gene is possibly TRBD1 (5 bases). This clonotype was sampled from a man younger than 40 in good health. Some clones in this sample may be carry-over from other donors' samples. The CDR3 reads CASSVGTENEKLFF. The CDR3 DNA reads TGTGCCAGCAGCGTCGGGACCGAAAATGAAAAACTGTTTTTT.